This T cell receptor beta chain was retrieved from a study of blood T cell repertoires in COVID-19 (dated by TCRdb to between 2020 and 2021). For the study in its entirety: Samples from collaborators originated in the United States, Italy and Spain and spanned both the acute and convalescent phases of COVID-19. Samples came from the ongoing ImmuneRACE study (first 160 participants) plus 1,254 subjects from 6 global collaborators. Subjects who had been exposed to COVID-19, were actively infected with it, or had recovered from it provided the deeply sampled blood TCRbeta repertoires that made up the dataset. Where HLA class I and class II types were available, the types were taken from metadata supplied by the sample provider, not from assay-based typing. The repertoires were released in a freely available public database meant as a resource for research on the immune response to SARS-CoV-2. A de-identified subject ID, COVID-19 status, age in years and sex were almost always included in the sample metadata. The prospective study material was composed of cDNA or gDNA derived from T cells, B-cell-depleted T cells, or PBMCs.

Compared with germline, V lacks 4 bases and J lacks 2 bases; bases without a gene match: 7. Counted from cysteine to phenylalanine, this CDR3 has 18 amino acids. The read is trimmed to its CDR3 DNA, 54 bases read in frame from base 1. CDR1 and CDR2, per the germline V gene, are SGDLS and YYNGEE. Remarks on this clone: Its antigen specificity is not known. Qualities for individual bases were not recorded, and no much larger clone is one base off.

TCRbeta CDR3 regions were amplified from genomic DNA using the immunoSEQ Assay, a bias-controlled multiplex PCR. On the authors' methods: Within the assay, amplification of reference gene primers was used to estimate how many nucleated cells each sample contained. To quantify the absolute abundance of each unique TCRbeta CDR3 rearrangement, sequence reads were collapsed and filtered. Productive Simpson clonality was computed per sample as the square root of Simpson's diversity index over productive rearrangements. As stored in TCRdb, this immuneACCESS dataset retains in-frame rearrangements with V and J assigned. A fraction of the clones does not appear; measured against another copy, unresolved V genes explain less than half of the discrepancy, and the remainder lacks a known reason. V, J and clone size were drawn from that table, and D and trimming were deduced from the DNA. Recorded for this sample are 200,000 to 250,000 clones; roughly four fifths of them occurred a single time. Of the sample, about 8.3% falls within the top ten clones.

Results the study describes overall, beyond this receptor: Clinical and demographic metadata were provided uncurated, with the amount varying by source and participant.

One collaborating source in Seattle enrolled patients during active infection and followed them longitudinally through the course of disease. Collaborating institutions collected whole blood in K2EDTA tubes following their own protocols. Collaborator samples were shipped for TCRbeta analysis as frozen whole blood, isolated PBMCs, or DNA extracted from either sample type. The chain was built from TRBV9 and TRBJ2-6, with 12 bases matching TRBD1. The TCR comes from an elderly woman with COVID-19, enrolled during active disease. Sequenced material: peripheral blood. The nucleotides are TGTGCCAGCAGCCCCACGGGGACAGGGGGCGCTGGGGCCAACGTCCTGACTTTC. The encoded protein is CASSPTGTGGAGANVLTF.